A selection of T cell receptor beta chains follows, all from one sample in a study of CD8+CD57+ T cells in acquired aplastic anemia. TCRdb recomputed calls from the reads with MiXCR, one row per CDR3 protein. The table records around 220,000 distinct CDR3 sequences, around 50% of them present only once. The specimen was sorted CD4+, CD8+, or CD8+CD57+ T cells (not recorded which) from PBMCs. These TCRs come from a human donor with aplastic anemia. Each CDR3 is given without its conserved first and last residue.

CDR3aa | j_gene | v_gene
ASSMGRNTEAF | TRBJ1-1 | TRBV19
ASSGARAPTMPIGN | TRBJ2-7 | TRBV2
ASSLSGGNKRETQY | - | TRBV12-3/TRBV12-4
SATTGRGEWQPQH | TRBJ1-5 | TRBV20-1
ATSRPRQGATYEQY | TRBJ2-7 | TRBV15
ASSLVRFWPDTQY | TRBJ2-3 | TRBV5-1
ASSPGFGNEQF | TRBJ2-1 | TRBV7-8
ASSLVGSKRVYEQY | TRBJ2-7 | TRBV11-3
ASSPYSDFPGNTIY | TRBJ1-3 | TRBV18
ASSPTGVTSGNTIY | TRBJ1-3 | TRBV7-8
ASRRGANSAGGGYT | TRBJ1-2 | TRBV5-1
ASSSTGGTYNLPLH | TRBJ1-6 | TRBV19
ASRGTGSYGYT | TRBJ1-2 | TRBV2
ASSSGLAGEQSSYNEQF | TRBJ2-1 | TRBV5-1
ASRSDGNYEQY | TRBJ2-7 | TRBV12-3/TRBV12-4
ASSVVPERDEQY | TRBJ2-7 | TRBV7-9
SATGDTEAF | TRBJ1-1 | TRBV20-1
ASSVDGTKIYGYT | TRBJ1-2 | TRBV19
ASSAGLAGGKETQY | TRBJ2-5 | TRBV2
AISGVVAGAYGYT | TRBJ1-2 | TRBV10-3
ASSARTGGTSGANVLT | TRBJ2-6 | TRBV9
ASSLGRPGQAYEQY | TRBJ2-7 | TRBV7-9
ASSQGTGNEQF | TRBJ2-1 | TRBV7-9
ASSEGTGVSYEQY | TRBJ2-7 | TRBV2
ASSPRQLETQY | TRBJ2-5 | TRBV9
SALTSGEQF | TRBJ2-1 | TRBV20-1
SVKLGQGAYGYT | TRBJ1-2 | TRBV29-1
ASSSGQRGYEQY | TRBJ2-7 | TRBV28
ASSESFRGLNQPQH | TRBJ1-5 | TRBV10-2
AISESGTGLNEQY | TRBJ2-7 | TRBV10-3
ASSGYNEQF | TRBJ2-1 | TRBV2
ASSPQRLAGTNTGELF | TRBJ2-2 | TRBV9
ASSLGTGLPDTQY | TRBJ2-3 | TRBV5-1
ASSITGTGVGVNNEQF | TRBJ2-1 | TRBV19
ASKLRGHGDGYT | TRBJ1-2 | TRBV2
ASSRRGLSTDTQY | TRBJ2-3 | TRBV3-1
AGPPSGGDEQF | TRBJ2-1 | TRBV27
ASSPGRTATNEKLF | TRBJ1-4 | TRBV18
SVAQGGDYT | TRBJ1-2 | TRBV29-1
ASPRDRLNTGELF | TRBJ2-2 | TRBV6-1
ASSSGRSSGANVLT | TRBJ2-6 | TRBV12-3/TRBV12-4
SARAYTDTQY | TRBJ2-3 | TRBV20-1
ASRGQDNSPLH | TRBJ1-6 | TRBV10-2
AGSQPPGTSGGSLQF | TRBJ2-1 | TRBV4-2
SAGTDSNQPQH | TRBJ1-5 | TRBV20-1
ASSEMGQRVYEQY | TRBJ2-7 | TRBV5-5
SATGQGASSGANVLT | TRBJ2-6 | TRBV20-1
ASTAGTGELF | TRBJ2-2 | TRBV10-2
ASSGDGEGDTRY | TRBJ2-3 | TRBV2
SASRGEGYGYT | TRBJ1-2 | TRBV20-1
SATPETSGGASQY | TRBJ2-5 | TRBV20-1
ASSRTSSPDTQY | TRBJ2-3 | TRBV9
ATSRPTRLAGSTDTQY | TRBJ2-3 | TRBV15
ASSTSGHYGYT | TRBJ1-2 | TRBV6-5
ASNHGQAAEAF | TRBJ1-1 | TRBV12-3/TRBV12-4
SARESIGNQPQH | TRBJ1-5 | TRBV20-1
ASSQQGGANYGYT | TRBJ1-2 | TRBV19